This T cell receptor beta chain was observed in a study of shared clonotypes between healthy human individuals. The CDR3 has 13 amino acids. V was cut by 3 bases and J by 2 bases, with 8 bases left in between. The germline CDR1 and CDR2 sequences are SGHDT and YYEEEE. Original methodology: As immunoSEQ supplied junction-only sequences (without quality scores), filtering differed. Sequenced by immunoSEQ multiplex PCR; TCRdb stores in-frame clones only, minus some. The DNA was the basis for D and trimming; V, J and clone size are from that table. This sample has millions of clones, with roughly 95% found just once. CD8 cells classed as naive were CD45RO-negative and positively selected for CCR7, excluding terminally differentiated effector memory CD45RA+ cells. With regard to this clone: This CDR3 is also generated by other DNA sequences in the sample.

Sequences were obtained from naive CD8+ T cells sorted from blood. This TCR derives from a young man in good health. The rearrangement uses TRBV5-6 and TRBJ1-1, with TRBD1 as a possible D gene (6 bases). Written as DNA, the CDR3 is TGTGCCAGCAGCTGGGACACCAACACTGAAGCTTTCTTT. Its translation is CASSWDTNTEAFF.